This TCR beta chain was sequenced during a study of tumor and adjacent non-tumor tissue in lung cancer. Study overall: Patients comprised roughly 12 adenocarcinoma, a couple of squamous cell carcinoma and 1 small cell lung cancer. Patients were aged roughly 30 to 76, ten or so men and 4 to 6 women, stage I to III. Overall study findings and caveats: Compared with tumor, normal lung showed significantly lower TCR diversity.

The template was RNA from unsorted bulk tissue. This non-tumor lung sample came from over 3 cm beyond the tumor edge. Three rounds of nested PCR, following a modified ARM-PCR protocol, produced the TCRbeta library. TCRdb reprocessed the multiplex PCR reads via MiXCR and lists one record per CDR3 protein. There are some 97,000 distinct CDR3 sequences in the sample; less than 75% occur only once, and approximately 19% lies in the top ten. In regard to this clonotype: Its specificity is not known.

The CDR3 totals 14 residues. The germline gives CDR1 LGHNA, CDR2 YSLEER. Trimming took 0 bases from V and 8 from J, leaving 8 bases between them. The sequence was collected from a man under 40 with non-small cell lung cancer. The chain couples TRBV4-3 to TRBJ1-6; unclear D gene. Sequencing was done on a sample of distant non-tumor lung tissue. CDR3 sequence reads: CASSQELAYSPLHF. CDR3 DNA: TGCGCCAGCAGCCAAGAATTGGCGTATTCACCCCTCCACTTT.